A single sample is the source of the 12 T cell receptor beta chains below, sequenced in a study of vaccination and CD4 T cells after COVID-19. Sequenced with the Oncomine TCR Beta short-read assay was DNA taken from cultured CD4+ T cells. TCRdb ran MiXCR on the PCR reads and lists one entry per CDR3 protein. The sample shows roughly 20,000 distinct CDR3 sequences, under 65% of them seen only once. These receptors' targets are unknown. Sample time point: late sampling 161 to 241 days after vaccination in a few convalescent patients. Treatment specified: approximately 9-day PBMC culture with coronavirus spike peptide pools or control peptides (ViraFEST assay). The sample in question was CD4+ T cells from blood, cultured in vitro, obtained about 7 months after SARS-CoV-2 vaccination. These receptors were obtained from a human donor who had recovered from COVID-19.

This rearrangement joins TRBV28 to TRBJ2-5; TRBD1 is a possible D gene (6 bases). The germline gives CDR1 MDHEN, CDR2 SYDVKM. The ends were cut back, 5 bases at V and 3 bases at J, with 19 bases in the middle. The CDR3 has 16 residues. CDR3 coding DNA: TGTGCCAGCAGTCCCCCGATCGGGACACAAAAAGAGACCCAGTACTTC. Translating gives CASSPPIGTQKETQYF.

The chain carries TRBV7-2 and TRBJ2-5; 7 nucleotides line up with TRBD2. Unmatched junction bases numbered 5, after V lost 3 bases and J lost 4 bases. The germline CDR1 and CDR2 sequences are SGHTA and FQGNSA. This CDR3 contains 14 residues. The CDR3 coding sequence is TGTGCCAGCAGCTTCTACGGGAGGACAGAGACCCAGTACTTC. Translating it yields CASSFYGRTETQYF.

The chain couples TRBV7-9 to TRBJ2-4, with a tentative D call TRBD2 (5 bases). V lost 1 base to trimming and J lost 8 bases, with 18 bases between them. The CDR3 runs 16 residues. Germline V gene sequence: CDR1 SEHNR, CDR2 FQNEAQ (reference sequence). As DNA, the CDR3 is TGTGCCAGCAGCTTAGGGGGAGCTGTCTTCGCACACATTCAGTACTTC. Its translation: CASSLGGAVFAHIQYF.

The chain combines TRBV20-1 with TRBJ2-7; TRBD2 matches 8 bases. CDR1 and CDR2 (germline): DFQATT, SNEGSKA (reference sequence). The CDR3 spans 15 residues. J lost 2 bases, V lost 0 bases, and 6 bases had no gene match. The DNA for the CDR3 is TGCAGTGCTAGAGATCTGCGGGGGGATCCCTACGAGCAGTACTTC. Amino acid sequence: CSARDLRGDPYEQYF.

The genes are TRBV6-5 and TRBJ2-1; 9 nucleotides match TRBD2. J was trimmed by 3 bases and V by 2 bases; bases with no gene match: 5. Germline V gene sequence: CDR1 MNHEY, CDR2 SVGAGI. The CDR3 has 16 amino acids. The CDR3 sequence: CASSYEGGRDYNEQFF. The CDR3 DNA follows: TGTGCCAGCAGTTACGAGGGCGGGAGGGACTACAATGAGCAGTTCTTC.

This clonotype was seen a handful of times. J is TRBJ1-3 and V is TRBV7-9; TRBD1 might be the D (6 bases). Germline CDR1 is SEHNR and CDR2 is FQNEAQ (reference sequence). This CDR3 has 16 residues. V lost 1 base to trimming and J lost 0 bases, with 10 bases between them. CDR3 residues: CASSLGDTSSGNTIYF. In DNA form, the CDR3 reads TGTGCCAGCAGCTTAGGGGACACGAGCTCTGGAAACACCATATATTTT.

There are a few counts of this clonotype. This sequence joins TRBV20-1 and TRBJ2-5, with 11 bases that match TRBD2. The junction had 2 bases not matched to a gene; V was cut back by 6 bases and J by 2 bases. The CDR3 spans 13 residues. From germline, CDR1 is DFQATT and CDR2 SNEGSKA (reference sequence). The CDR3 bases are TGCAGTGCCACTAGCGGGGGTCAAGAGACCCAGTACTTC. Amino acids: CSATSGGQETQYF.

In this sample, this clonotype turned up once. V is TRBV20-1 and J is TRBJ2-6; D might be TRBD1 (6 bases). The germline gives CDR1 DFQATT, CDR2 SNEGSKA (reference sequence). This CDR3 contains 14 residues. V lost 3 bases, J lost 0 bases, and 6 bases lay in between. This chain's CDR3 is CSARDSSGANVLTF. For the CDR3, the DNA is TGCAGTGCTAGGGACAGCTCTGGGGCCAACGTCCTGACTTTC.

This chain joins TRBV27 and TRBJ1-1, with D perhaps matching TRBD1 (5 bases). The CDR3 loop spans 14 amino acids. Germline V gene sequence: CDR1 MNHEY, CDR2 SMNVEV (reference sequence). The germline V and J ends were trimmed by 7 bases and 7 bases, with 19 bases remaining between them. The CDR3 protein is CASTKSWGGGEAFF. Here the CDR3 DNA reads TGTGCCAGCACAAAATCCTGGGGGGGAGGTGAAGCTTTCTTT.

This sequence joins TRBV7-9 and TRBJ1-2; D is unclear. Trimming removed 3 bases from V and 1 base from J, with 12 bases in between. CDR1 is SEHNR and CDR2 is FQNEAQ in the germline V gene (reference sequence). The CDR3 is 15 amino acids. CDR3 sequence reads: CASSFPGVLNYGYTF. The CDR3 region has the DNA TGTGCCAGCAGCTTTCCTGGGGTCCTTAACTATGGCTACACCTTC.

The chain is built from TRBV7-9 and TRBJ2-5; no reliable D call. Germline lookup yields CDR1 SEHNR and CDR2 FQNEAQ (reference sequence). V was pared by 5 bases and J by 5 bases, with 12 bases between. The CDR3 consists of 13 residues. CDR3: CASSPPFFETQYF. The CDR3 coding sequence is TGTGCCAGCAGCCCACCTTTTTTTGAGACCCAGTACTTC. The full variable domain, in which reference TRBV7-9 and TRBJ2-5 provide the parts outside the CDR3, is DTGVSQNPRHKITKRGQNVTFRCDPISEHNRLYWYRQTLGQGPEFLTYFQNEAQLEKSRLLSDRFSAERPKGSFSTLEIQRTEQGDSAMYLCASSPPFFETQYFGPGTRLLVL.

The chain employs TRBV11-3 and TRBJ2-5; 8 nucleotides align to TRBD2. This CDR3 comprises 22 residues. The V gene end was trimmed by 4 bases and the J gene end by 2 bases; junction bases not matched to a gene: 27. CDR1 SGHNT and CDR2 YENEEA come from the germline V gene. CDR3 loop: CASSYPLGPLAEGGDDQETQYF. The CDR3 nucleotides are TGTGCCAGCAGCTACCCTCTGGGGCCACTAGCGGAAGGGGGGGATGATCAAGAGACCCAGTACTTC.